This T cell receptor beta chain was captured by sequencing in a study of blood T cells in healthy people across ages (dated by TCRdb to between 2014 and 2016). General notes on the study: Template switching captured roughly one uniquely barcoded TCR beta cDNA molecule per two T cells in model experiments. Age-related changes in TCR beta repertoire diversity were measured in the study by deep sequencing normalized with unique cDNA molecular identifiers. Using the same blood draw, the study looked at two additional independent replicas of 1 million unique cDNA reads for two donors, one aged 18 to 30 and the other aged 80 or older. Four age groups were formed from the donors: young (average roughly 15 years), middle-aged (roughly 38), aged (under 70) and long-lived (about 75). To avoid experimental bias, donors of different ages were distributed randomly across sequencing lanes. On the study overall, not on this receptor specifically: The percentage of naive T cells measured by flow cytometry correlated strongly with observed TCR beta diversity. Estimates of total diversity based on one million sequenced T cells were regarded as lower bounds and as underestimates. Compared with the aged group, more naive CD4+ T cells, fewer expanded clones and increased TCR diversity were shown by the long-lived group, suggesting age selection. Observed TCR beta diversity per million T cells fell roughly linearly with age, and a significant reduction was already apparent by age about 38. Because donor CMV infection status was unknown, age-related changes in expanded clonotypes were potentially confounded. Since profiling was done on bulk unsorted PBMCs, naive and antigen-experienced compartments could not be conclusively compared.

Inclusive of the bounding cysteine and phenylalanine, the CDR3 is 13 residues long. The only DNA kept is the CDR3, 39 bases in frame from the first base. CDR1 and CDR2 (MDHEN, SYDVKM) derive from the germline V gene. Notes on this clonotype: The antigen it binds to is not known. The sample holds no much larger clone one base away, and base qualities are not on file.

Libraries were built with 5' RACE. The sequencer listed for this sample is Illumina HiSeq 2500. A second PCR of 7 to 11 cycles was performed with a sample-barcoded 5' primer and a J-beta primer mix. A template-switch 5' adaptor carrying 12 random nucleotides introduced a unique molecular identifier onto each TCR beta cDNA molecule. Each sample yielded at least 2.5 million CDR3-containing paired-end reads. First-strand cDNA synthesis was performed from all RNA using the Mint cDNA synthesis kit, with priming by a TRBC-specific oligonucleotide. Following uracil-DNA glycosylase treatment, a first 18-cycle PCR with universal primers M1SS and BC2_uni_R was performed on all cDNA. In the original analysis: Each sample was normalized by randomly selecting 1 million high-quality reads, each carrying a distinct molecular identifier. Reads with shared molecular identifiers were discarded instead of being binned into consensus sequences. CDR3 identification, clonotype clustering and error correction used MiTCR with a Q25 quality threshold and the strictest error-elimination algorithm. Lower-bound total TCR beta diversity was estimated with a nonparametric unseen species model using Euler transformation. The public reads were reprocessed in TCRdb via fastp at Q25 and MiXCR, keeping in-frame beta chains. Every CDR3 protein is listed once, alongside the most common genes and DNA of its rows. In this record, the V and J calls reflect TCRdb's handling and not the investigators' own analysis. The sample contains more than 550,000 distinct CDR3 sequences, about a fifth of them found a single time. The leading ten clones occupy about 20% of the sample.

The donors were roughly 40 Caucasian individuals from Russia, aged roughly 6 to 100 years, who were systemically healthy. Each donor gave 8 to 10 milliliters of peripheral blood, drawn into EDTA-treated Vacutainer tubes. Ficoll-Paque density-gradient centrifugation was used to isolate PBMCs, with at least 6.5 million obtained per sample. Trizol reagent was used to extract total RNA from PBMCs, with at least 6 micrograms per sample. Naive CD45RAhigh/CD27high T cell percentages were measured by flow cytometry on a PBMC aliquot from every donor. Input material: blood. The source is a man aged 65-85 years in good health. This receptor chain uses TRBV28 and TRBJ2-5; the D gene cannot be resolved reliably. The J call is uncertain, as TRBJ2-1 better fits the DNA end. The CDR3 here reads CASSSPVVGEQFF. The base sequence is TGTGCCAGCAGTTCCCCGGTAGTGGGTGAGCAGTTCTTC.